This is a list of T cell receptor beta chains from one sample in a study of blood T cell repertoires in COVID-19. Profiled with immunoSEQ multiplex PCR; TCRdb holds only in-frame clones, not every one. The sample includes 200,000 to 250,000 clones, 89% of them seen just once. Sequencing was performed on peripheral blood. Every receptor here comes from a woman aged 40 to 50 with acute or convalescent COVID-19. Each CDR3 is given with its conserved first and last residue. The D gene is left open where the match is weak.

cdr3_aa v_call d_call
CASTGRVGSPLHF TRBV6-6 NA
CASSPREQGGNEQFF TRBV18 TRBD1
CASSSPGNTEAFF TRBV3-1/TRBV3-2 NA
CASIDRGLGLYYGYTF TRBV19 TRBD1
CASSLELAGGGYNEQFF TRBV5-6 TRBD2
CASSLSRGTGGYTF TRBV27 NA
CASSESGSTDTQYF TRBV6-1 NA
CASSLIYTPNTEAFF TRBV11-2 NA
CASSLRSARLSIYGYTF TRBV27 NA
CASSTWGHEETQYF TRBV5-1 NA
CASSFWRGGEAFF TRBV12-3/TRBV12-4 NA
CASSFPGTGSTGELFF TRBV7-9 TRBD1
CAISAPGGFSNQPQHF TRBV10-3 NA
CASKGSQGASETQYF TRBV6-5 TRBD1
CAWRGGGGGNTIYF TRBV30 NA